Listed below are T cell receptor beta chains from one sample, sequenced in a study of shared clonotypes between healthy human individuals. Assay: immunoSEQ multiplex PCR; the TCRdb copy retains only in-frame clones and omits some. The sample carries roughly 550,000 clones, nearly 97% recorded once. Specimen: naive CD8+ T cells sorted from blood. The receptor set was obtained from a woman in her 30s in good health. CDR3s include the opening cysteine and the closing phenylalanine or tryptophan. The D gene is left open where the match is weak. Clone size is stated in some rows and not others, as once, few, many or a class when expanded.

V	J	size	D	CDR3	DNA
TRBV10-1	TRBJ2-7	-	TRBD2	CASSESGTTKNYYEQYF	TGCGCCAGCAGTGAATCAGGGACTACCAAAAATTACTACGAGCAGTACTTC
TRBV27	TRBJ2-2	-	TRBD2	CASSWTSGTGELFF	TGTGCCAGCAGCTGGACTAGCGGGACCGGGGAGCTGTTTTTT
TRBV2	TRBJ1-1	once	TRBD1	CASSPDRGSEDTEAFF	TGTGCCAGCAGCCCCGACAGGGGGTCAGAGGACACTGAAGCTTTCTTT
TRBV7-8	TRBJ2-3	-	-	CASSLNPGPLDTQYF	TGTGCCAGCAGCCTGAATCCCGGCCCACTGGATACGCAGTATTTT
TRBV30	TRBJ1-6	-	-	CAWSPRGVTVRSPLHF	TGTGCCTGGAGTCCGCGGGGGGTTACAGTACGTTCACCCCTCCACTTT
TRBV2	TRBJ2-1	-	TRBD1	CASRNRGNNEQFF	TGTGCCAGCAGGAACAGGGGAAACAATGAGCAGTTCTTC
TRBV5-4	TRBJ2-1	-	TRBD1	CASSELVRDRHNNEQFF	TGTGCCAGCAGTGAACTCGTACGGGACAGGCATAACAATGAGCAGTTCTTC
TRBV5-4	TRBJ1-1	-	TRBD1	CASSLTPQDRGTEAFF	TGTGCCAGCAGCCTCACACCTCAAGACAGGGGCACTGAAGCTTTCTTT
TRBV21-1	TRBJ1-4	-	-	CASRDRGTNEKLFF	TGTGCCAGCAGGGACAGGGGGACTAATGAAAAACTGTTTTTT
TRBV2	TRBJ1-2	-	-	CASSEPLTNYGYTF	TGTGCCAGCAGTGAACCTCTGACTAACTATGGCTACACCTTC
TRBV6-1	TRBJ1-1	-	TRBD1	CASWLQGAGTEAFF	TGTGCCAGCTGGCTCCAGGGGGCAGGGACTGAAGCTTTCTTT
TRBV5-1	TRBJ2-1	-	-	CASSLKTPSSYNEQFF	TGCGCCAGCAGCTTAAAAACCCCGAGCTCCTACAATGAGCAGTTCTTC
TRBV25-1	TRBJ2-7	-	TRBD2	CASSGAGGPRSYEQYF	TGTGCCAGCAGTGGTGCGGGAGGGCCAAGAAGCTACGAGCAGTACTTC
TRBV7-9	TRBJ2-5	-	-	CASSPSLLGPETQYF	TGTGCCAGCAGCCCGTCCCTCTTGGGCCCGGAGACCCAGTACTTC
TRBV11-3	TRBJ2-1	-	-	CASSPIYNEQFF	TGTGCCAGCAGCCCCATCTACAATGAGCAGTTCTTC
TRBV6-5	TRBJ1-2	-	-	CASSYGRYYGYTF	TGTGCCAGCAGTTACGGCAGATACTATGGCTACACCTTC
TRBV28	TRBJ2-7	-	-	CASSLSLALGNEQYF	TGTGCCAGCAGTTTATCGCTAGCCCTAGGGAACGAGCAGTACTTC
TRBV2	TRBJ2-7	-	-	CASMDNNYEQYF	TGTGCCAGCATGGATAACAACTACGAGCAGTACTTC
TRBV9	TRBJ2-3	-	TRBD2	CASSVDGLAGLTSTDTQYF	TGTGCCAGCAGCGTAGATGGACTAGCGGGACTCACTAGCACAGATACGCAGTATTTT
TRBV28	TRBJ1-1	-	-	CASSFLGGENTEAFF	TGTGCCAGCAGTTTTTTGGGGGGCGAAAACACTGAAGCTTTCTTT
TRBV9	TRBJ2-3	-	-	CASSQTRGGTDTQYF	TGTGCCAGCAGCCAGACAAGGGGGGGCACAGATACGCAGTATTTT
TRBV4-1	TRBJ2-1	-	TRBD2	CASSPTSGGLDEQFF	TGCGCCAGCAGCCCTACTAGCGGGGGGTTGGATGAGCAGTTCTTC
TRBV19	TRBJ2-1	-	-	CASSIDGSIYNEQFF	TGTGCCAGTAGTATAGACGGGAGTATCTACAATGAGCAGTTCTTC
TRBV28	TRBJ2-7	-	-	CASSPPGGPYEQYF	TGTGCCAGCAGTCCCCCCGGAGGACCCTACGAGCAGTACTTC
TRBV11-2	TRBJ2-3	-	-	CASSRLGTQYF	TGTGCCAGCAGCCGGCTAGGTACGCAGTATTTT
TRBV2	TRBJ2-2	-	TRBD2	CASSGLAGDTGELFF	TGTGCCAGCAGTGGACTAGCGGGAGACACCGGGGAGCTGTTTTTT
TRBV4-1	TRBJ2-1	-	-	CASSQVTISYNEQFF	TGCGCCAGCAGCCAAGTGACAATTTCCTACAATGAGCAGTTCTTC
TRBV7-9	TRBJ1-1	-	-	CASSRVGGNTEAFF	TGTGCCAGCAGCCGAGTTGGGGGGAACACTGAAGCTTTCTTT
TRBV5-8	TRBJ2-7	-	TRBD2	CASSLSSGRFYEQYF	TGTGCCAGCAGCTTGAGTAGCGGGAGATTTTACGAGCAGTACTTC
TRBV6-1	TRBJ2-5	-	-	CASSEFRYGGREETQYF	TGTGCCAGCAGTGAATTCCGTTACGGGGGGCGGGAAGAGACCCAGTACTTC
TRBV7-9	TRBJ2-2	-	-	CASSPPVGTPTGELFF	TGTGCCAGCAGCCCCCCGGTCGGGACACCCACCGGGGAGCTGTTTTTT
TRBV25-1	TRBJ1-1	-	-	CASSGGSYTEAFF	TGTGCCAGCAGTGGCGGCTCCTACACTGAAGCTTTCTTT
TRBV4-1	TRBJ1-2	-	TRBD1	CASSQINRDRVYGYTF	TGCGCCAGCAGCCAAATAAACCGAGACAGGGTATATGGCTACACCTTC
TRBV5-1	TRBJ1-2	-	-	CASSLMDGVGENGYTF	TGCGCCAGCAGCTTAATGGATGGGGTCGGTGAAAATGGCTACACCTTC
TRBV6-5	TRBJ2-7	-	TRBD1	CASSGQGPGYEQYF	TGTGCCAGCAGTGGACAGGGGCCCGGCTACGAGCAGTACTTC
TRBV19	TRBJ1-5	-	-	CASSIAAYQPQHF	TGTGCCAGTAGTATTGCGGCCTATCAGCCCCAGCATTTT
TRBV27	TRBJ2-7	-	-	CASSSTGLGEQYF	TGTGCCAGCAGTTCCACAGGTTTAGGAGAGCAGTACTTC
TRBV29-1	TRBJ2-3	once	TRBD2	CSVAIAGGATDTQYF	TGCAGCGTCGCTATAGCGGGAGGGGCCACAGATACGCAGTATTTT
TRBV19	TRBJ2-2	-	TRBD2	CASRRGLAEELFF	TGTGCCAGTAGGAGGGGACTAGCGGAGGAGCTGTTTTTT
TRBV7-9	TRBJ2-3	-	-	CASSTWQATSTDTQYF	TGTGCCAGCAGCACTTGGCAAGCCACTAGCACAGATACGCAGTATTTT
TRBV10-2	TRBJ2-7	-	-	CASSESPTEENEQYF	TGCGCCAGCAGTGAGTCCCCCACGGAGGAGAACGAGCAGTACTTC
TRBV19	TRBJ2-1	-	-	CASSMVSGTYNEQFF	TGTGCCAGTAGTATGGTCAGCGGAACCTACAATGAGCAGTTCTTC
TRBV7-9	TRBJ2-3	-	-	CASSLAGLARSDTQYF	TGTGCCAGCAGCTTAGCAGGGCTAGCTCGTTCAGATACGCAGTATTTT
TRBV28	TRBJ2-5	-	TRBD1	CASSLRGTGGIRETQYF	TGTGCCAGCAGTTTAAGAGGGACAGGGGGAATACGGGAGACCCAGTACTTC
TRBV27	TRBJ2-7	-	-	CASSLRDTRNEQYF	TGTGCCAGCAGTTTGAGGGACACAAGGAACGAGCAGTACTTC
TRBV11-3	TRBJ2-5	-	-	CASSSFRPENQETQYF	TGTGCCAGCAGCTCTTTTCGTCCAGAAAACCAAGAGACCCAGTACTTC
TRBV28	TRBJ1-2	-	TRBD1	CASQGARMKENYGYTF	TGTGCCAGCCAGGGGGCGCGTATGAAGGAGAACTATGGCTACACCTTC
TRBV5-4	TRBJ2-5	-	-	CASSFVAEETQYF	TGTGCCAGCAGCTTTGTCGCGGAAGAGACCCAGTACTTC
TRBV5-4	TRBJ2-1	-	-	CASSVWSYNEQFF	TGTGCCAGCAGCGTTTGGTCCTACAATGAGCAGTTCTTC
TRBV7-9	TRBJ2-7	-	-	CASSPPAARRGHEQYF	TGTGCCAGCAGCCCTCCGGCAGCCCGACGGGGTCACGAGCAGTACTTC
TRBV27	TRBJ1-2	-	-	CASTEGGTTGYTF	TGTGCCAGCACCGAGGGAGGGACGACTGGCTACACCTTC
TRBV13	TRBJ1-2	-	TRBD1	CASSSGTVYGYTF	TGTGCCAGCAGCAGTGGGACAGTCTATGGCTACACCTTC
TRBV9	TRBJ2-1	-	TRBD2	CASSVERSGTNEQFF	TGTGCCAGCAGCGTAGAGCGTAGCGGGACAAATGAGCAGTTCTTC
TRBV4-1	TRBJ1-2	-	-	CASSPYGTDYGYTF	TGCGCCAGCAGCCCGTACGGAACAGACTATGGCTACACCTTC
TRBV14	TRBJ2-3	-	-	CASSQAEPTDTQYF	TGTGCCAGCAGCCAAGCGGAACCCACAGATACGCAGTATTTT